What follows are 24 T cell receptor beta chains derived from one specimen sequenced in a study of blood T cell repertoires in COVID-19. The method was immunoSEQ multiplex PCR; TCRdb's version includes in-frame clones alone and lacks a portion of them. The table records fewer than 300,000 clones, roughly 84% of them present only once. What was sequenced was peripheral blood. The receptors originated from a woman aged 18 to 35 with acute or convalescent COVID-19.

This clone was seen only once. The chain uses TRBV29-1 and TRBJ2-1; D perhaps matches TRBD1 (5 bases). V lost 7 bases, J lost 6 bases, and 13 bases lay in between. Looked up from germline, CDR1 is SQVTM and CDR2 is ANQGSEA. The CDR3 consists of 12 residues. CDR3 coding DNA: TGCAGCGCCGAAGGGCAGGGCAATGAGCAGTTCTTC. Residues: CSAEGQGNEQFF.

J is TRBJ2-1 and V is TRBV6-2 or TRBV6-3; 8 bases match TRBD2. The germline V gene has CDR1 MNHEY and CDR2 SVGEGT. This CDR3 has 16 residues. Losses at the gene ends were 2 bases for V and 10 bases for J; bases not matched to a gene: 13. In DNA, the CDR3 is TGTGCCAGCAGTTACCAACCGGGACTAGGCCCCCTGGAGCAGTTCTTC. It specifies CASSYQPGLGPLEQFF.

The chain employs TRBV6-5 and TRBJ1-5; 8 nucleotides match TRBD1. V lost 6 bases to trimming and J lost 2 bases; unmatched junction nucleotides: 6. The CDR3 is 15 residues long. Germline lookup yields CDR1 MNHEY and CDR2 SVGAGI. As DNA, the CDR3 is TGTGCCAGCAGCCCAGGGGGCTGGGGCAATCAGCCCCAGCATTTT. As protein: CASSPGGWGNQPQHF.

The gene calls are TRBV7-8 and TRBJ2-2; TRBD2 is a possible D gene (6 bases). Deletions cut 1 base from V and 3 bases from J, with 12 bases between. Germline V gene lookup returns CDR1 SGHVS and CDR2 FQNEAQ. This CDR3 contains 16 residues. This chain's CDR3 is CASSLVGGTDTGELFF. The CDR3 nucleotides are TGTGCCAGCAGCTTAGTGGGCGGGACGGACACCGGGGAGCTGTTTTTT.

CDR3 DNA: TGTGCCAGCAGCTTAGATACAGGTCCCCAAGGGCCCAATGAGCAGTTCTTC. Protein sequence: CASSLDTGPQGPNEQFF. The rearrangement joins TRBV7-2 to TRBJ2-1, with D perhaps TRBD1 (5 bases). V was trimmed by 1 base and J by 6 bases, leaving 19 bases between them. The CDR3 has 17 amino acids. Germline values: CDR1 SGHTA, CDR2 FQGNSA.

The chain joins TRBV5-1 to TRBJ2-3; the match to TRBD2 covers 8 bases. This CDR3 is 14 amino acids long. J gave up 2 bases and V 4 bases, and 3 bases lay outside the gene matches. The germline V gene encodes CDR1 SGHRS and CDR2 YFSETQ. The CDR3 loop is CASSVSGNTDTQYF. The CDR3 coding sequence is TGCGCCAGCAGCGTTAGCGGGAACACAGATACGCAGTATTTT. Supplemented by reference TRBV5-1 and TRBJ2-3, the full variable domain reads KAGVTQTPRYLIKTRGQQVTLSCSPISGHRSVSWYQQTPGQGLQFLFEYFSETQRNKGNFPGRFSGRQFSNSRSEMNVSTLELGDSALYLCASSVSGNTDTQYFGPGTRLTVL.

CDR3 nucleotides: TGTGCCAGCAGTTTATCCCGGCAGGGGGGTATACCCCTCCACTTT. It specifies CASSLSRQGGIPLHF. The gene calls are TRBV27 and TRBJ1-6; the match to TRBD1 covers 7 bases. Germline CDR1 is MNHEY and CDR2 is SMNVEV (reference sequence). The CDR3 extends over 15 amino acids. With 0 bases clipped from V and 12 bases from J, the junction kept 8 bases outside the gene matches.

The V and J genes are TRBV27 and TRBJ2-1; no reliable D call. The CDR3 spans 14 residues. Trimming removed 6 bases from V and 9 bases from J, with 18 bases in between. Germline CDR1 and CDR2: MNHEY and SMNVEV (reference sequence). DNA for the CDR3: TGTGCCAGCAGCACAACCAGTCCAACAACTGAGCAGTTCTTC. The encoded protein is CASSTTSPTTEQFF.

The rearrangement links TRBV6-1 to TRBJ2-5; the match to TRBD1 covers 9 bases. Germline lookup yields CDR1 MNHNS and CDR2 SASEGT. The CDR3 covers 16 residues. V gave up 0 bases and J gave up 5 bases; unmatched junction bases: 7. The CDR3 nucleotides read TGTGCCAGCAGTGAAGCGACCGGGACAGGGATGGAGACCCAGTACTTC. This translates into CASSEATGTGMETQYF.

V gene TRBV5-1 combines with J gene TRBJ2-7; 8 nucleotides align to TRBD1. CDR1 SGHRS and CDR2 YFSETQ come from the germline V gene. V gave up 4 bases and J gave up 1 base; unmatched junction bases: 10. The CDR3 sequence is 16 residues long. CDR3 protein: CASSPRDRRLSYEQYF. The CDR3 DNA reads as TGCGCCAGCAGCCCAAGGGACAGGCGGCTTTCCTACGAGCAGTACTTC.

As DNA, the CDR3 is TGTGCCAGCTCACCACGAGAAACGACTAGTACGGAGACCCAGTACTTC. Protein: CASSPRETTSTETQYF. V and J are TRBV18 and TRBJ2-5; D may be TRBD2 (6 bases). The CDR3 is 16 residues long. Trimming pared 1 base from V and 5 bases from J, leaving 17 bases between. Germline V gene sequence: CDR1 KGHSH, CDR2 LQKENI.

The rearrangement links TRBV19 to TRBJ2-1, with 10 bases lining up with TRBD2. J gave up 8 bases and V 4 bases, and 8 bases lay outside the gene matches. Germline V lookup: CDR1 LNHDA, CDR2 SQIVND (reference sequence). There are 15 residues in the CDR3. The CDR3 region is CASSRRASGSDEQFF. In nucleotides, the CDR3 is TGTGCCAGTAGTAGAAGGGCTAGCGGGAGTGATGAGCAGTTCTTC.

The V and J genes are TRBV13 and TRBJ1-5, with 9 bases aligning to TRBD1. J gave up 3 bases and V 4 bases, and 4 bases lay outside the gene matches. CDR3 length equals 15 residues. CDR1 and CDR2 from the germline V gene are PRHDT and FYEKMQ (reference sequence). Here the CDR3 DNA reads TGTGCCAGCAGCTCTGGGACAGGGTCCAATCAGCCCCAGCATTTT. It yields the protein CASSSGTGSNQPQHF.

The rearrangement links TRBV27 to TRBJ2-1, with TRBD2 matching 9 bases. Germline V gives CDR1 MNHEY, CDR2 SMNVEV (reference sequence). CDR3 length: 16 residues. Losses at the gene ends were 3 bases for V and 4 bases for J; bases not matched to a gene: 7. The CDR3 DNA reads as TGTGCCAGCAGTTTCGGGAGACTAGCGGCTTACAATGAGCAGTTCTTC. The encoded protein is CASSFGRLAAYNEQFF.

CDR3 residues: CASSLDPAPYDYGYTF. CDR3 sequence (DNA): TGTGCCAGCAGCTTAGACCCCGCTCCCTATGACTATGGCTACACCTTC. J is TRBJ1-2 and V is TRBV7-8; D is unresolved. The CDR3 consists of 16 residues. Trimming left V 1 base short and J 3 bases short, with 15 bases between. Germline V gene data show CDR1 as SGHVS and CDR2 as FQNEAQ.

The rearrangement joins TRBV5-1 to TRBJ1-1; TRBD1 agrees at 8 bases. The ends lost 2 bases at V and 1 base at J; junction bases unmatched: 4. The germline V gene encodes CDR1 SGHRS and CDR2 YFSETQ. This CDR3 has 15 residues. CDR3 coding DNA: TGCGCCAGCAGCTTTTGGACAGGGCCGAACACTGAAGCTTTCTTT. Encoded protein: CASSFWTGPNTEAFF.

CDR3 region: CAISDDRDRGYYEQYF. The DNA of the CDR3 is TGTGCCATCAGTGACGACCGGGACAGGGGATACTACGAGCAGTACTTC. This sequence joins TRBV10-3 and TRBJ2-7, with 10 bases matching TRBD1. V dropped 3 bases and J dropped 3; count of bases not matched to a gene: 8. CDR1 and CDR2 from the germline V gene are ENHRY and SYGVKD. This CDR3 spans 16 amino acids.

The rearrangement links TRBV25-1 to TRBJ1-5, with 7 positions matching TRBD1. Germline-derived CDR1 and CDR2 are MGHDK and SYGVNS. V gave up 7 bases and J gave up 0 bases; unmatched junction bases: 6. This CDR3 spans 15 amino acids. CDR3 DNA sequence: TGTGCCAGCATTAGACGGGACAGTAGCAATCAGCCCCAGCATTTT. Protein: CASIRRDSSNQPQHF.

The V call is TRBV2, the J call TRBJ1-3, with TRBD1 matching 7 bases. This CDR3 is built from 15 residues. The germline CDR1 and CDR2 sequences are SNHLY and FYNNEI. J was trimmed by 4 bases and V by 0 bases; bases with no gene match: 3. The CDR3 sequence is CASSEATGYGNTIYF. As DNA, the CDR3 is TGTGCCAGCAGTGAAGCGACAGGGTACGGAAACACCATATATTTT.

V gene TRBV6-2 or TRBV6-3 combines with J gene TRBJ2-4; maybe TRBD1 (6 bases). From germline, CDR1 is MNHEY and CDR2 SVGEGT. CDR3 size: 19 residues. V was shortened by 2 bases and J by 3 bases, with 23 bases between the two germline ends. The CDR3 protein is CASSYPPFPGEWVKNIQYF. The CDR3, as DNA: TGTGCCAGCAGTTACCCCCCCTTCCCAGGGGAGTGGGTCAAAAACATTCAGTACTTC.

This chain uses TRBV6-7 with TRBJ2-1; D is undetermined. TRBV6-7 is reported as an ORF; its role is uncertain. Trimming took off 10 bases at V and 9 bases at J, with 22 bases between the two ends. The CDR3 is 14 amino acids. CDR3 region: CATMGQLRSLEQFF. CDR3 coding DNA: TGTGCCACCATGGGCCAGCTAAGATCTCTTGAGCAGTTCTTC.

This chain joins TRBV5-1 and TRBJ2-1; 11 bases are a match to TRBD2. The length of the CDR3 is 17 residues. The junction had 10 bases not matched to a gene; V was cut back by 4 bases and J by 4 bases. The germline CDR1 and CDR2 sequences are SGHRS and YFSETQ. The CDR3 here is CASSRTTSGERYNEQFF. As DNA, the CDR3 is TGCGCCAGCAGCCGCACGACTAGCGGGGAAAGGTACAATGAGCAGTTCTTC.

This chain links TRBV27 with TRBJ2-5; 10 bases line up with TRBD2. Germline loops: CDR1 MNHEY, CDR2 SMNVEV (reference sequence). Trimming took 5 bases from V and 5 from J; bases not matched to a gene: 14. The CDR3 extends over 17 amino acids. CDR3 coding DNA: TGTGCCAGCAGTCACCTCCAGACCCTAGCGGGAGAGGAGACCCAGTACTTC. Translating gives CASSHLQTLAGEETQYF.

The chain is built from TRBV27 and TRBJ2-1, with D unclear. V dropped 6 bases and J dropped 8 bases, with 23 bases sitting between them. The CDR3 consists of 16 residues. CDR1 and CDR2 from the germline V gene are MNHEY and SMNVEV (reference sequence). The DNA for the CDR3 is TGTGCCAGCAGACGGAAAGAGAGCGCGGTGGTTGATGAGCAGTTCTTC. It translates to CASRRKESAVVDEQFF.